The T cell receptor beta chain under discussion was sequenced for a study of OX40 agonist ivuxolimab in advanced cancers. Looking at the study overall: Males comprised 82.7% of the group, whose mean age was approximately 60 years (range 23 to 79).

The length of the CDR3 is 14 residues. CDR1 and CDR2 from the germline V gene are KGHSH and LQKENI. V gave up 3 bases and J gave up 3 bases, with 11 bases separating them. Measured with immunoSEQ multiplex PCR; TCRdb has only the in-frame clones, and not every one. The data contain some 20,000 clones, approximately 80% of them singletons. The chain couples TRBV18 to TRBJ1-2; D not resolved. The TCR sequence derives from an adult with an advanced solid tumor such as melanoma, head and neck, liver or kidney cancer. The input for sequencing was CD4+ or CD8+ T cells sorted from blood, taken in a trial of the OX40 agonist ivuxolimab. CDR3 in DNA: TGTGCCAGCTCACCGAGTTTCGATGACTATGGCTACACCTTC. Residues: CASSPSFDDYGYTF.